A single sample is the source of the 20 T cell receptor beta chains below, sequenced in a study of T cell responses to AZD1222 COVID-19 vaccine. Assay used: immunoSEQ multiplex PCR; TCRdb lists only in-frame clones, some missing. The profile shows more than 140,000 clones, under 95% of them singletons. The source was peripheral blood, collected on day 0 of AZD1222 vaccination. Source of these receptors: an adult in good health.

CDR3 in amino acids: CASTTQVRVNEQFF. CDR3 nucleotide sequence: TGTGCCAGCACCACTCAAGTTAGGGTGAATGAGCAGTTCTTC. The chain joins TRBV28 to TRBJ2-1; D ambiguous. Germline V gives CDR1 MDHEN, CDR2 SYDVKM. The CDR3 has 14 residues. Trimming shortened V by 7 bases and J by 7 bases, and 17 bases separated the two germline ends.

This clone was recorded once. The chain carries TRBV4-2 and TRBJ2-5; TRBD2 aligns across 7 bases. The CDR3 has 17 residues. J lost 5 bases, V lost 0 bases, and 12 bases had no gene match. The V gene's germline CDR1 is LGHNA and CDR2 YNFKEQ. The CDR3 DNA follows: TGTGCCAGCAGCCAAGACAGGGTAGCAATCGGGGGGGAGACCCAGTACTTC. Its protein product is CASSQDRVAIGGETQYF.

The V gene is TRBV29-1, the J gene TRBJ1-5, with D perhaps matching TRBD1 (5 bases). The germline V gene has CDR1 SQVTM and CDR2 ANQGSEA. Deletions cut 4 bases from V and 6 bases from J, with 13 bases between. The CDR3 runs to 13 residues. CDR3 sequence reads: CSVAPGPSQPQHF. In DNA form, the CDR3 reads TGCAGCGTTGCTCCGGGGCCAAGTCAGCCCCAGCATTTT.

The table lists this clone with a count of one. The rearrangement joins TRBV7-9 to TRBJ2-1; weak D call: TRBD1 (6 bases). V dropped 2 bases and J dropped 0 bases, with 20 bases sitting between them. Germline V gene data show CDR1 as SEHNR and CDR2 as FQNEAQ (reference sequence). The CDR3 has 19 amino acids. The CDR3 reads CASSLRIGQGSSSYNEQFF. The DNA for the CDR3 is TGTGCCAGCAGCTTAAGAATAGGTCAGGGGTCTAGCTCCTACAATGAGCAGTTCTTC.

The rearrangement joins TRBV5-4 to TRBJ1-4; D is possibly TRBD1 (5 bases). Germline assignment: CDR1 SGHNT and CDR2 YYREEE (reference sequence). The CDR3 contains 15 residues. Trimming left V 6 bases short and J 4 bases short, with 16 bases between. This CDR3 reads CASNLPGPINEKLFF. As DNA, the CDR3 is TGTGCCAGCAACCTACCGGGACCGATTAATGAAAAACTGTTTTTT. Full variable domain (missing parts from reference TRBV5-4 and TRBJ1-4): ETGVTQSPTHLIKTRGQQVTLRCSSQSGHNTVSWYQQALGQGPQFIFQYYREEENGRGNFPPRFSGLQFPNYSSELNVNALELDDSALYLCASNLPGPINEKLFFGSGTQLSVL.

This clone was found once. The rearrangement uses TRBV5-1 and TRBJ1-2; D unclear. CDR1 is SGHRS, CDR2 YFSETQ, per germline. V lost 0 bases, J lost 0 bases, and 9 bases lay in between. The CDR3 is 15 residues long. The DNA for the CDR3 is TGCGCCAGCAGCTTGGAAGGCGACACTAACTATGGCTACACCTTC. Protein product: CASSLEGDTNYGYTF.

The rearrangement links TRBV2 to TRBJ1-5; D is undetermined. The CDR3 contains 15 residues. From germline, CDR1 is SNHLY and CDR2 FYNNEI. The germline V and J ends were trimmed by 1 base and 4 bases, with 11 bases remaining between them. CDR3 sequence reads: CASSEDSLSNQPQHF. The CDR3 nucleotides read TGTGCCAGCAGTGAAGACAGCCTTAGTAATCAGCCCCAGCATTTT.

This chain joins TRBV19 and TRBJ2-2, with 12 bases that match TRBD2. CDR3 length: 16 amino acids. The V and J ends lost 9 bases and 4 bases, in that order; junction bases with no gene match: 9. Germline CDR1 and CDR2: LNHDA and SQIVND (reference sequence). The DNA for the CDR3 is TGTGCCAGCATACTAGCGGGGGGCGGGGGCACCGGGGAGCTGTTTTTT. As protein: CASILAGGGGTGELFF.

This chain uses TRBV15 with TRBJ2-2, with 8 positions matching TRBD2. Germline loops: CDR1 LNHNV, CDR2 YYDKDF (reference sequence). The ends lost 1 base at V and 0 bases at J; junction bases unmatched: 7. The CDR3 has 18 residues. CDR3 DNA sequence: TGTGCCACCAGCAGAGGGCTAGCGGGCATGACGAACACCGGGGAGCTGTTTTTT. This codes for CATSRGLAGMTNTGELFF.

Only a few counts were recorded for this clone. This rearrangement joins TRBV7-3 to TRBJ2-7; 7 bases fit TRBD1. The germline V gene encodes CDR1 SGHTA and CDR2 FQGTGA. The CDR3 contains 14 residues. V dropped 5 bases and J dropped 7; count of bases not matched to a gene: 11. Here the CDR3 DNA reads TGTGCCAGCAGCCCAGGGACAGCTTCTAGTGAGCAGTACTTC. Protein sequence: CASSPGTASSEQYF.

This clone was observed a single time. The CDR3 loop reads CASSPQGHANEKLFF. The CDR3, as DNA: TGTGCCAGCAGCCCACAGGGTCACGCTAATGAAAAACTGTTTTTT. The chain has TRBV7-9 and TRBJ1-4; tentative D call: TRBD1 (6 bases). The CDR3 contains 15 residues. The germline V gene encodes CDR1 SEHNR and CDR2 FQNEAQ (reference sequence). Trimming shortened V by 5 bases and J by 3 bases, and 13 bases separated the two germline ends. Full variable domain (remainder filled in from reference TRBV7-9 and TRBJ1-4): DTGVSQNPRHKITKRGQNVTFRCDPISEHNRLYWYRQTLGQGPEFLTYFQNEAQLEKSRLLSDRFSAERPKGSFSTLEIQRTEQGDSAMYLCASSPQGHANEKLFFGSGTQLSVL.

The rearrangement links TRBV28 to TRBJ1-6; 9 bases match TRBD1. With V trimmed by 2 bases and J by 9 bases, 5 bases remained unmatched. Germline CDR1 is MDHEN and CDR2 is SYDVKM. There are 15 residues in the CDR3. This CDR3 is CASSLLTGGVSPLHF. The CDR3 DNA is TGTGCCAGCAGTTTACTCACAGGGGGCGTTTCACCCCTCCACTTT.

The chain has TRBV9 and TRBJ2-4; D is ambiguous. Germline CDR1 and CDR2: SGDLS and YYNGEE. The CDR3 covers 13 residues. V was shortened by 1 base and J by 8 bases, with 10 bases between the two germline ends. CDR3 sequence reads: CASSVYSGDIQYF. In DNA, the CDR3 is TGTGCCAGCAGCGTATACTCTGGGGACATTCAGTACTTC.

This clone has a single count. V usage is TRBV12-3 or TRBV12-4 and J usage is TRBJ1-6; D perhaps matches TRBD1 (5 bases). The CDR3 has 13 amino acids. The V end was cut by 6 bases, the J end by 8 bases, with 11 bases between. The CDR3: CASRRGLDSPLHF. The CDR3 DNA reads as TGTGCCAGCAGAAGGGGTTTAGATTCACCCCTCCACTTT.

J is TRBJ2-7 and V is TRBV4-1; 7 positions match TRBD1. J gave up 6 bases and V 4 bases, and 9 bases lay outside the gene matches. Germline CDR1 reads MGHRA; CDR2 reads YSYEKL. The CDR3 has 14 residues. CDR3 bases: TGCGCCAGCAGCCTAAGACAGGGTGGCGCCGAGCAGTACTTC. This codes for CASSLRQGGAEQYF.

The rearrangement links TRBV5-8 to TRBJ1-5; TRBD1 is a possible D gene (5 bases). Trimming took off 4 bases at V and 4 bases at J, with 9 bases between the two ends. Germline CDR1 SGHTS, CDR2 YDEGEE. The CDR3 is 13 amino acids. Here the CDR3 reads CASSPDTNQPQHF. CDR3 nucleotide sequence: TGTGCCAGCAGCCCGGACACTAATCAGCCCCAGCATTTT.

The gene calls are TRBV19 and TRBJ2-1; a weak D match, TRBD1 (5 bases). Germline loops: CDR1 LNHDA, CDR2 SQIVND (reference sequence). Trimming took 7 bases from V and 8 from J, leaving 24 bases between them. CDR3 length: 16 amino acids. CDR3 protein: CASKGKGQLVEYEQFF. As DNA, the CDR3 is TGTGCCAGTAAGGGGAAAGGTCAGTTGGTCGAGTATGAGCAGTTCTTC.

The rearrangement uses TRBV7-9 and TRBJ2-7, with 16 bases aligning to TRBD2. This CDR3 has 17 amino acids. Germline assignment: CDR1 SEHNR and CDR2 FQNEAQ (reference sequence). Trimming cost V 5 bases and J 7 bases; bases outside gene matches: 11. CDR3 protein: CASSPEGLAGGSGEQYF. Here the CDR3 DNA reads TGTGCCAGCAGCCCCGAGGGACTAGCGGGAGGGTCGGGTGAGCAGTACTTC.

The genes are TRBV4-1 and TRBJ2-2; TRBD2 aligns across 7 bases. The V segment lost 4 bases and the J segment 4 bases; nucleotides outside the gene matches: 6. CDR3 length: 15 amino acids. The germline V gene encodes CDR1 MGHRA and CDR2 YSYEKL. CDR3 residues: CASSPRDYGTGELFF. In DNA, the CDR3 is TGCGCCAGCAGCCCCCGGGACTATGGCACCGGGGAGCTGTTTTTT.

J is TRBJ1-2 and V is TRBV7-2, with D possibly matching TRBD1 (5 bases). V was pared by 4 bases and J by 6 bases, with 15 bases between. CDR1 and CDR2 (germline): SGHTA, FQGNSA. This CDR3 comprises 14 residues. The CDR3 loop reads CASSSLQGRDGYTF. The CDR3, as DNA: TGTGCCAGCAGCTCCCTTCAGGGTCGCGATGGCTACACCTTC. The whole variable domain, remainder taken from reference TRBV7-2 and TRBJ1-2, is GAGVSQSPSNKVTEKGKDVELRCDPISGHTALYWYRQSLGQGLEFLIYFQGNSAPDKSGLPSDRFSAERTGGSVSTLTIQRTQQEDSAVYLCASSSLQGRDGYTFGSGTRLTVV.